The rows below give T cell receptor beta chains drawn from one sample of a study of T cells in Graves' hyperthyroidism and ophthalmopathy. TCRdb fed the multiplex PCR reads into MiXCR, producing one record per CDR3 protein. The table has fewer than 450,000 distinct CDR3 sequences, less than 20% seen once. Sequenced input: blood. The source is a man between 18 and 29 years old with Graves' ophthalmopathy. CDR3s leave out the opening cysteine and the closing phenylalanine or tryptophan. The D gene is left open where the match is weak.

CDR3 protein: ASNGEGRTGANVLT; D gene: -; V gene: TRBV2
CDR3 protein: ASSSSGYSYNEQF; D gene: TRBD2; V gene: TRBV7-3
CDR3 protein: ASSSDTRLAGNEQF; D gene: TRBD2; V gene: TRBV7-9
CDR3 protein: ASSLPQDKGSLNYGYT; D gene: -; V gene: TRBV5-1
CDR3 protein: SARTGNYGYT; D gene: TRBD1; V gene: TRBV20-1
CDR3 protein: ASIQQGALGGYT; D gene: TRBD1; V gene: TRBV2
CDR3 protein: ASSDHQYGEQY; D gene: -; V gene: TRBV2
CDR3 protein: ASSLRIEGGEAF; D gene: -; V gene: TRBV5-5
CDR3 protein: ATSARDRGSETQY; D gene: TRBD1; V gene: TRBV24-1
CDR3 protein: ASRRTGENTGELF; D gene: TRBD1; V gene: TRBV5-1
CDR3 protein: ASSLAQGGGGYNEQF; D gene: TRBD2; V gene: TRBV7-9
CDR3 protein: SASGGRQETQY; D gene: -; V gene: TRBV20-1